This T cell receptor (beta chain) derives from a study of cytomegalovirus exposure and HLA in healthy donors. Overall study context: An earlier analysis identified 117 million unique TCR beta sequences in some 170 million T cells. Study-level results: Immune exposure information comprised only CMV serostatus.

About this clone itself: Antigen specificity is unknown.

The germline V gene encodes CDR1 SEHNR and CDR2 FQNEAQ (reference sequence). The CDR3 is made up of 14 amino acids. V lost 8 bases to trimming and J lost 4 bases; unmatched junction nucleotides: 5. The primer mix had 60 Vbeta and 13 Jbeta primers. Assay used: immunoSEQ multiplex PCR; TCRdb lists only in-frame clones, some missing. The data show about 97,000 clones, around 72% seen once. Every donor was a healthy person donating bone marrow. This clonotype was obtained from a man in his forties in good health and CMV-seronegative. The specimen sequenced was PBMCs. The chain is built from TRBV7-9 and TRBJ2-1, with 10 nucleotides matching TRBD2. The DNA for the CDR3 is TGTGCCAGCGAAGCGGGGGGGTCATACAATGAGCAGTTCTTC. Protein: CASEAGGSYNEQFF.